The sequence of this TCR beta chain was determined in a study of T-cell memory formation after mild COVID-19. Concerning this clonotype: Its antigen is as yet unknown.

Trimming shortened V by 2 bases and J by 2 bases, and 12 bases separated the two germline ends. CDR3 length equals 15 residues. Germline assignment: CDR1 MNHEY and CDR2 SVGAGI. Notes on the study in general: Researchers found some responding clones in pre-infection memory, a sign that cross-reactive memory joined. There was no confirmation that second-wave clones peaking on day 37 were SARS-CoV-2 specific.

TCRdb independently ran MiXCR on the 5' RACE reads; one entry per CDR3 protein. Here the sample spans a few hundred thousand distinct CDR3 sequences, roughly a fifth being singletons. The J gene is TRBJ1-1, the V gene TRBV6-5, with a weak D call TRBD1 (6 bases). Input material: PBMCs or a T cell subset sorted from them (not recorded which). This sequence was found in a man aged 18 to 29 who had mild COVID-19 (a few samples of this study predate the infection). Cell type and time point are not known. Here the CDR3 reads CASSYGGRGNTEAFF. CDR3 coding DNA: TGTGCCAGCAGTTACGGGGGCAGGGGAAACACTGAAGCTTTCTTT.